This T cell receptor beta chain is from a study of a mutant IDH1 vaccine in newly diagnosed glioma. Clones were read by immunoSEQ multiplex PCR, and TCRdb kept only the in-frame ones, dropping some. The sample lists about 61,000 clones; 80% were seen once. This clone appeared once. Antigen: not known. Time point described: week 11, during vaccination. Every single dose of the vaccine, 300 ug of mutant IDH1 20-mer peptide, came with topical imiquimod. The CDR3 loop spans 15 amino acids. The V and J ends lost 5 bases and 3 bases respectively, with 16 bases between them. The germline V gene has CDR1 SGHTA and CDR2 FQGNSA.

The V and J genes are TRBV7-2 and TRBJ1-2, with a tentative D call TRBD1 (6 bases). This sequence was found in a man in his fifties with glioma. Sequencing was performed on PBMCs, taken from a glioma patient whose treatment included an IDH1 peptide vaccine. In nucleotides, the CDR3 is TGTGCCAGCAGCACCCAGGGGAGCTTGGACTATGGCTACACCTTC. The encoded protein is CASSTQGSLDYGYTF. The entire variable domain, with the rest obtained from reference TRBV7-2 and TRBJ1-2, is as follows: GAGVSQSPSNKVTEKGKDVELRCDPISGHTALYWYRQSLGQGLEFLIYFQGNSAPDKSGLPSDRFSAERTGGSVSTLTIQRTQQEDSAVYLCASSTQGSLDYGYTFGSGTRLTVV.